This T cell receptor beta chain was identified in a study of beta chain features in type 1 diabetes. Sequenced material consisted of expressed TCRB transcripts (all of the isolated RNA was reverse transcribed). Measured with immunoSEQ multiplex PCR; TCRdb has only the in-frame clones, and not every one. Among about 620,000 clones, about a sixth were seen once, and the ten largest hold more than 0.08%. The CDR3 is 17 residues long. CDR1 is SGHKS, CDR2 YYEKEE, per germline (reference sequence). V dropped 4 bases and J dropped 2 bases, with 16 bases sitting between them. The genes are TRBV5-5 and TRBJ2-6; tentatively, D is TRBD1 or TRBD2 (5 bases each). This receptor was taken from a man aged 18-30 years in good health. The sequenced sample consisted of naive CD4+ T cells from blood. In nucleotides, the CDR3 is TGTGCCAGCAGCCGAGAACCTTTGGGGGCTGGGGCCAACGTCCTGACTTTC. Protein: CASSREPLGAGANVLTF.